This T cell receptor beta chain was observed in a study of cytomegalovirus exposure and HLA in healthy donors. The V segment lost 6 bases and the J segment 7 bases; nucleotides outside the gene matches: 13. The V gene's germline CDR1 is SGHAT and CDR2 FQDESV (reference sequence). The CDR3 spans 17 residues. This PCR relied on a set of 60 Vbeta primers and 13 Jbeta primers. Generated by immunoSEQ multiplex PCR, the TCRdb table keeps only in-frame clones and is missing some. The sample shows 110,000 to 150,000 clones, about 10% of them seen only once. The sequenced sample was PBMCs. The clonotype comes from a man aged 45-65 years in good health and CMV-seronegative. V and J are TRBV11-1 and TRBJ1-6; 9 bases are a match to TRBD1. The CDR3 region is CASSTQRGQGPNSPLHF. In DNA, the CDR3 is TGTGCCAGCAGTACACAGAGGGGACAGGGACCAAATTCACCCCTCCACTTT.